These 14 T cell receptor beta chains originate from one sample sequenced in a study of blood T cell repertoires in COVID-19. Data came from immunoSEQ multiplex PCR; TCRdb stores just in-frame clones and leaves some out. This sample carries about 260,000 clones, approximately 79% of them seen once, and the ten largest clones take approximately 4.5%. Sequenced sample: PBMCs or T cells enriched from blood (not recorded which). These receptors originate from a man between 25 and 39 years old with acute COVID-19.

The J gene is TRBJ2-3, the V gene TRBV7-6; weak D call: TRBD2 (7 bases). Germline-derived CDR1 and CDR2 are SGHVS and FNYEAQ. V was clipped by 5 bases and J by 5 bases, with 20 bases between them. The CDR3 contains 16 residues. The CDR3 coding sequence is TGTGCCAGCAGCCCCCTGGCGGGAGAGACAGGAGATACGCAGTATTTT. Its translation: CASSPLAGETGDTQYF.

V usage is TRBV28 and J usage is TRBJ1-6, with D uncertain. The CDR3 has 14 residues. Deletions cut 7 bases from V and 7 bases from J, with 14 bases between. The germline V gene has CDR1 MDHEN and CDR2 SYDVKM. The CDR3 DNA sequence: TGTGCCAGCACCCTTCAGAGCGCGAATTCACCCCTCCACTTT. Amino acid sequence: CASTLQSANSPLHF.

The rearrangement joins TRBV12-3 or TRBV12-4 to TRBJ1-2, with 9 bases that match TRBD1. V was clipped by 6 bases and J by 8 bases; unmatched bases: 7. This CDR3 region has 13 residues. The CDR3 sequence: CASSPQGAWGYTF. The CDR3 DNA reads TGTGCCAGCAGCCCACAGGGGGCGTGGGGCTACACCTTC.

V usage is TRBV7-2 and J usage is TRBJ1-3, with TRBD1 matching over 9 bases. With 5 bases clipped from V and 4 bases from J, the junction kept 3 bases outside the gene matches. Germline values: CDR1 SGHTA, CDR2 FQGNSA. The CDR3 loop spans 14 amino acids. This CDR3 is CASSLQGAGNTIYF. CDR3 bases: TGTGCCAGCAGCCTACAGGGGGCGGGAAACACCATATATTTT. Looking up the rest from reference TRBV7-2 and TRBJ1-3 gives the full variable domain: GAGVSQSPSNKVTEKGKDVELRCDPISGHTALYWYRQSLGQGLEFLIYFQGNSAPDKSGLPSDRFSAERTGGSVSTLTIQRTQQEDSAVYLCASSLQGAGNTIYFGEGSWLTVV.

The V gene is TRBV3-1 (or the pseudogene TRBV3-2), the J gene TRBJ2-3, with 11 bases aligning to TRBD2. J gave up 0 bases and V 5 bases, and 7 bases lay outside the gene matches. The CDR3 has 17 amino acids. CDR1 and CDR2 (germline): LGHDT, YNNKEL (reference sequence). The CDR3: CASSSRLAGRSTDTQYF. CDR3 DNA sequence: TGTGCCAGCAGCTCTCGACTAGCGGGGCGGAGCACAGATACGCAGTATTTT.

Concerning this clone: The sample has other DNA sequences that encode this CDR3 too. The V gene is TRBV18, the J gene TRBJ1-1, with D possibly being TRBD1 (5 bases). This CDR3 has 13 amino acids. The germline CDR1 and CDR2 sequences are KGHSH and LQKENI. V gave up 3 bases and J gave up 3 bases, with 8 bases separating them. The CDR3 spells CASSPLRDTEAFF. Written as DNA, the CDR3 is TGTGCCAGCTCACCCCTCAGGGACACTGAAGCTTTCTTT.

The rearrangement links TRBV11-3 to TRBJ1-2; D gene unclear. Germline CDR1 is SGHNT and CDR2 is YENEEA. V lost 2 bases, J lost 7 bases, and 8 bases lay in between. This CDR3 region has 12 residues. This chain's CDR3 is CASSLPGSGYTF. CDR3 DNA: TGTGCCAGCAGCTTACCCGGTAGTGGCTACACCTTC.

The chain joins TRBV7-8 to TRBJ1-3; tentatively, D is TRBD1 (6 bases). The V gene's germline CDR1 is SGHVS and CDR2 FQNEAQ. Trimming removed 6 bases at V and 2 bases at J, with 11 bases between. This CDR3 has 14 amino acids. In nucleotides, the CDR3 is TGTGCCAGCAGGTCAGGACAGCCTGGAAACACCATATATTTT. This encodes CASRSGQPGNTIYF.

The chain is built from TRBV14 and TRBJ2-3; maybe TRBD2 (5 bases). CDR3 length: 16 amino acids. Trimming stripped 4 bases from V and 0 bases from J, with 14 bases between. The germline V gene has CDR1 SGHDN and CDR2 FVKESK. CDR3 nucleotide sequence: TGTGCCAGCAGCCCCGGCGGCGGGTTTAGCACAGATACGCAGTATTTT. Its protein is CASSPGGGFSTDTQYF.

This sequence joins TRBV19 and TRBJ2-1; 10 bases are shared with TRBD1. This CDR3 is 16 amino acids long. The V gene end was trimmed by 5 bases and the J gene end by 5 bases; junction bases not matched to a gene: 9. CDR1 LNHDA and CDR2 SQIVND come from the germline V gene (reference sequence). The CDR3 reads CASSLPSGTGDNEQFF. The CDR3 DNA reads as TGTGCCAGTAGTCTGCCCTCCGGGACAGGGGACAATGAGCAGTTCTTC. Looking up the rest from reference TRBV19 and TRBJ2-1 gives the full variable domain: DGGITQSPKYLFRKEGQNVTLSCEQNLNHDAMYWYRQDPGQGLRLIYYSQIVNDFQKGDIAEGYSVSREKKESFPLTVTSAQKNPTAFYLCASSLPSGTGDNEQFFGPGTRLTVL.

The chain joins TRBV7-8 to TRBJ1-4; tentative D call: TRBD1 (6 bases). This CDR3 is built from 13 residues. The V gene's germline CDR1 is SGHVS and CDR2 FQNEAQ. Deletions cut 6 bases from V and 7 bases from J, with 12 bases between. CDR3 bases: TGTGCCAGCAGAACAGGGCAGGGTGAAAAACTGTTTTTT. Amino acid sequence: CASRTGQGEKLFF.

This chain connects TRBV11-2 to TRBJ2-7; maybe TRBD2 (6 bases). The length of the CDR3 is 13 residues. CDR1 SGHAT and CDR2 FQNNGV come from the germline V gene. Trimming took 2 bases from V and 3 from J, leaving 8 bases between them. The CDR3 loop is CASSLRGIYEQYV. CDR3 nucleotides: TGTGCCAGCAGCTTACGCGGGATCTACGAGCAGTACGTC.

This clone was seen only a few times. The genes are TRBV24-1 and TRBJ2-3; 9 nucleotides match TRBD1. J gave up 2 bases and V 3 bases, and 2 bases lay outside the gene matches. Germline V gene data show CDR1 as KGHDR and CDR2 as SFDVKD. The CDR3 runs 15 residues. The CDR3: CATSDGTGLTDTQYF. In DNA form, the CDR3 reads TGTGCCACCAGTGATGGGACAGGGCTCACAGATACGCAGTATTTT.

V is TRBV5-1 and J is TRBJ2-3; weak D call: TRBD1 (5 bases). This CDR3 is built from 14 residues. With 4 bases removed from V and 2 bases from J, the gap between germline ends came to 11 bases. Germline loops: CDR1 SGHRS, CDR2 YFSETQ. The CDR3 protein is CASSEGHTTDTQYF. CDR3 nucleotide sequence: TGCGCCAGCAGCGAAGGACATACCACAGATACGCAGTATTTT.